This TCR beta chain was sequenced for a study of blood T cell repertoires in COVID-19. Overall study context: Spain, Italy and the United States supplied samples that represented acute and convalescent COVID-19. Nucleic acid was either cDNA or gDNA, and it came from T cells, B-cell-depleted T cells, or PBMCs.

In the original processing: Quantification of nucleated cells was approximated via reference gene primer amplification. Clones were read by immunoSEQ multiplex PCR, and TCRdb kept only the in-frame ones, dropping some. The V and J calls and clone size come from that table; D and trimming were worked out from the DNA. In the table there are just over 650,000 clones, 90% of which are singletons. Germline trimming cut 4 bases from V and 7 bases from J; bases unmatched to any gene: 9. This CDR3 has 14 residues. Germline V gene sequence: CDR1 SGHAT, CDR2 FQNNGV. The receptor was derived from a woman in her late teens or twenties with acute or convalescent COVID-19. The sequenced material came from peripheral blood. V usage is TRBV11-2 and J usage is TRBJ1-2; 7 nucleotides line up with TRBD1. The CDR3 DNA sequence: TGTGCCAGCAGCTCCCCCCAGCAGGGGGGTGGCTACACCTTC. The encoded protein is CASSSPQQGGGYTF.